This entry lists 8 T cell receptor beta chains sequenced from one sample in a study of OX40 agonist ivuxolimab in advanced cancers. Repertoires were generated with immunoSEQ multiplex PCR, while TCRdb's copy carries only in-frame clones and drops some. The sample consists of tens of thousands of clones, over 75% of them appearing once. The source was CD4+ or CD8+ T cells sorted from blood, collected in a trial of the OX40 agonist ivuxolimab. These receptors all stem from an adult with an advanced solid tumor such as melanoma, head and neck, liver or kidney cancer.

V and J are TRBV9 and TRBJ1-6; D gene unclear. The V end was cut by 0 bases, the J end by 8 bases, with 9 bases between. The CDR3 has 14 residues. Germline CDR1 reads SGDLS; CDR2 reads YYNGEE. In DNA form, the CDR3 reads TGTGCCAGCAGCGTAGGGGGTAGCTATTCACCCCTCCACTTT. Encoded protein: CASSVGGSYSPLHF.

There are a few counts of this clone. The rearrangement uses TRBV9 and TRBJ2-3, with 8 bases that match TRBD1. The CDR3 sequence is 15 residues long. Germline V gene lookup returns CDR1 SGDLS and CDR2 YYNGEE. The J segment lost 2 bases and the V segment lost 3 bases, leaving 5 bases of the junction unmatched. The CDR3 reads CASSAAGQATDTQYF. CDR3 DNA: TGTGCCAGCAGCGCTGCGGGACAGGCCACAGATACGCAGTATTTT.

The chain has TRBV9 and TRBJ2-7; 8 nucleotides line up with TRBD1. CDR1 and CDR2 from the germline V gene are SGDLS and YYNGEE. This CDR3 is built from 13 residues. V shed 4 bases, J shed 5 bases, and the junction held 5 bases outside the gene matches. For the CDR3, the DNA is TGTGCCAGCAGCAAAGAGGACAGGGACGAGCAGTACGTC. Protein sequence: CASSKEDRDEQYV.

The chain has TRBV7-9 and TRBJ2-2; D ambiguous. Germline CDR1 reads SEHNR; CDR2 reads FQNEAQ (reference sequence). CDR3 length: 13 amino acids. Trimming stripped 5 bases from V and 4 bases from J, with 8 bases between. The CDR3 DNA reads TGTGCCAGCAGCCCACCGGGCACCGGGGAGCTGTTTTTT. Its translation is CASSPPGTGELFF.

The chain uses TRBV4-1 and TRBJ1-5; unclear D gene. Germline assignment: CDR1 MGHRA and CDR2 YSYEKL. Trimming shortened V by 1 base and J by 0 bases, and 7 bases separated the two germline ends. The CDR3 extends over 15 amino acids. CDR3 sequence: CASSQGAYSNQPQHF. The CDR3 DNA reads as TGCGCCAGCAGCCAAGGTGCGTATAGCAATCAGCCCCAGCATTTT.

The chain combines TRBV28 with TRBJ2-7, with D possibly matching TRBD1 (6 bases). Trimming took 5 bases from V and 3 from J, leaving 17 bases between them. Germline assignment: CDR1 MDHEN and CDR2 SYDVKM. CDR3 length: 15 amino acids. The CDR3 sequence is CASSRQAAGHYEQYF. The CDR3 DNA reads TGTGCCAGCAGTAGACAGGCGGCCGGCCACTACGAGCAGTACTTC.

This clone has just one count. J is TRBJ1-2 and V is TRBV19; TRBD1 is a possible D gene (5 bases). Germline assignment: CDR1 LNHDA and CDR2 SQIVND (reference sequence). The CDR3 extends over 12 amino acids. Trimming left V 7 bases short and J 4 bases short, with 10 bases between. CDR3 protein: CASNRQPYGYTF. The DNA for the CDR3 is TGTGCCAGTAACCGACAGCCCTATGGCTACACCTTC.

The chain recombines TRBV7-3 with TRBJ2-1; tentative D call: TRBD1 (6 bases). Trimming cost V 5 bases and J 5 bases, with 13 bases left between them. The germline CDR1 and CDR2 sequences are SGHTA and FQGTGA. The CDR3 loop spans 14 amino acids. Here the CDR3 reads CASSLIGGNNEQFF. CDR3 bases: TGTGCCAGCAGCCTCATAGGGGGTAACAATGAGCAGTTCTTC.